Listed below are T cell receptor beta chains from one sample, sequenced in a study of CD8 T cells in Susac syndrome. TCRdb re-called the immunoSEQ multiplex PCR reads through MiXCR, storing one row per CDR3 protein. The table has some 110,000 distinct CDR3 sequences, more than 85% seen once. The sample taken for sequencing was CD4+ T cells from PBMCs. These receptors came from a human donor with multiple sclerosis. Each CDR3 is given with its conserved first and last residue. Fields, in order: V gene, clone size, J gene, CDR3 length, D gene, CDR3 protein, CDR3 DNA. The D gene is left open where the match is weak. Rows may omit the clone size; those that give it use once, few, many or a size class.

TRBV12-3/TRBV12-4,.,TRBJ1-2,12,.,CATVGSRYGYTF,TGTGCCACTGTCGGCAGCCGCTATGGCTACACCTTC
TRBV25-1,.,TRBJ1-1,12,TRBD1,CASAGGVTEAFF,TGTGCCAGCGCAGGGGGAGTTACTGAAGCTTTCTTT
TRBV18,.,TRBJ1-3,15,.,CASSPPGQKGNTIYF,TGTGCCAGCTCACCACCTGGCCAAAAAGGAAACACCATATATTTT
TRBV18,.,TRBJ2-7,15,.,CASSPPNQGLYEQYF,TGTGCCAGCTCACCACCGAATCAGGGTCTATACGAGCAGTACTTC
TRBV18,.,TRBJ1-5,14,.,CASSPIYSNQPQHF,TGTGCCAGCTCACCTATATATAGCAATCAGCCCCAGCATTTT
TRBV11-2,.,TRBJ1-6,15,TRBD1,CASSLQGARNSPLHF,TGTGCCAGCAGCTTACAGGGGGCGCGAAATTCACCCCTCCACTTT
TRBV5-1,once,TRBJ1-6,15,.,CASSLRDPKIPPLHF,TGCGCCAGCAGCTTGAGAGATCCCAAAATCCCACCCCTCCACTTT
TRBV7-9,.,TRBJ2-3,17,.,CASSFFRAVEPTDTQYF,TGTGCCAGCAGCTTCTTTCGGGCAGTCGAACCCACAGATACGCAGTATTTT
TRBV4-2,.,TRBJ1-4,14,TRBD1,CASSTGGTGEKLFF,TGTGCCAGCAGTACGGGGGGGACAGGCGAAAAACTGTTTTTT
TRBV7-2,.,TRBJ1-6,15,.,CASSSRTVLDSPLHF,TGTGCCAGCAGCTCAAGGACGGTGCTGGATTCACCCCTCCACTTT
TRBV28,.,TRBJ2-5,14,.,CASRLQSSPETQYF,TGTGCCAGCAGATTACAGAGCTCCCCAGAGACCCAGTACTTC
TRBV20-1,.,TRBJ2-3,18,TRBD2,CSARRLAGGSSITDTQYF,TGCAGTGCGAGACGACTAGCGGGGGGGTCCTCGATCACAGATACGCAGTATTTT
TRBV30,few,TRBJ1-5,13,.,CAWSVRQNQPQHF,TGTGCCTGGAGTGTACGTCAGAATCAGCCCCAGCATTTT
TRBV28,.,TRBJ1-2,14,TRBD1,CASSVPDRGYGYTF,TGTGCCAGCAGCGTTCCAGACAGGGGGTATGGCTACACCTTC
TRBV7-8,once,TRBJ2-7,13,.,CASSLPGLGEQYF,TGTGCCAGCAGCTTACCCGGGTTGGGTGAGCAGTACTTC
TRBV18,.,TRBJ2-7,13,.,CASSLIENHEQYF,TGTGCCAGCTCACTGATCGAAAACCACGAGCAGTACTTC
TRBV3-1,.,TRBJ2-7,16,.,CASSQEGRFPSYEQYF,TGTGCCAGCAGCCAAGAGGGACGATTCCCCTCCTACGAGCAGTACTTC
TRBV5-4,.,TRBJ2-5,15,TRBD1,CASTNLMGQGETQYF,TGTGCCAGCACCAATCTTATGGGACAGGGGGAGACCCAGTACTTC
TRBV7-9,.,TRBJ1-2,13,.,CASSLEAVYGYTF,TGTGCCAGCAGCTTAGAGGCAGTCTATGGCTACACCTTC
TRBV6-1,.,TRBJ2-5,16,TRBD2,CASSLTSGGASETQYF,TGTGCCAGCAGTCTGACTAGCGGGGGGGCCTCGGAGACCCAGTACTTC
TRBV7-9,.,TRBJ1-4,15,.,CASGTRGRANEKLFF,TGTGCCAGCGGCACGAGGGGTCGGGCTAATGAAAAACTGTTTTTT
TRBV20-1,.,TRBJ2-3,17,TRBD2,CSARAPSGGADGDTQYF,TGCAGTGCTAGAGCTCCTAGCGGGGGGGCCGATGGAGATACGCAGTATTTT
TRBV10-3,.,TRBJ2-2,13,.,CAAEGQNTGELFF,TGTGCCGCCGAGGGACAGAACACCGGGGAGCTGTTTTTT
TRBV5-4,.,TRBJ1-1,13,.,CASSLKGLAEAFF,TGTGCCAGCAGCTTGAAGGGATTGGCTGAAGCTTTCTTT
TRBV7-3,.,TRBJ1-1,13,.,CASSLRGYGEAFF,TGTGCCAGCAGCTTACGAGGGTACGGTGAAGCTTTCTTT
TRBV12-3/TRBV12-4,.,TRBJ1-1,15,.,CASSFQEGMNTEAFF,TGTGCCAGCAGTTTTCAGGAGGGGATGAACACTGAAGCTTTCTTT
TRBV5-1,.,TRBJ1-1,17,TRBD1,CASSPRRQGAENTEAFF,TGCGCCAGCAGCCCCAGACGACAGGGGGCAGAGAACACTGAAGCTTTCTTT
TRBV5-1,.,TRBJ1-1,12,.,CASSLIGAEAFF,TGCGCCAGCAGCTTAATAGGGGCTGAAGCTTTCTTT